These 5 T cell receptor beta chains share one sample of origin, sequenced in a study of T cell repertoires in cytomegalovirus infection. TCRdb called the reads again in MiXCR, with one record for every CDR3 protein. The data show about 890,000 distinct CDR3 sequences, approximately 31% seen once. These receptors' antigens are unknown. Sequencing was performed on cultured CD8+ T cells from PBMCs, taken from culture after CMV antigen stimulation. All receptors derive from a human donor in good health (CMV status not recorded). Some clones in this sample may be carry-over from other donors' samples.

This chain connects TRBV28 to TRBJ1-1; D not resolved. The germline gives CDR1 MDHEN, CDR2 SYDVKM. This CDR3 region has 14 residues. Trimming cost V 5 bases and J 3 bases, with 13 bases left between them. The CDR3 here is CASSQITAYTEAFF. In DNA, the CDR3 is TGTGCCAGCAGTCAGATAACAGCCTACACTGAAGCTTTCTTT.

The chain is built from TRBV4-1 and TRBJ2-2; 8 bases are shared with TRBD2. V dropped 5 bases and J dropped 1; count of bases not matched to a gene: 6. This CDR3 is built from 16 residues. Germline assignment: CDR1 MGHRA and CDR2 YSYEKL. In nucleotides, the CDR3 is TGCGCCAGCAGCGACTTAGCGGGACTGAACACCGGGGAGCTGTTTTTT. This sequence encodes CASSDLAGLNTGELFF.

This clonotype appeared a few times. The chain recombines TRBV6-1 with TRBJ2-7; 7 bases are a match to TRBD1. With 3 bases clipped from V and 3 bases from J, the junction kept 8 bases outside the gene matches. Per germline, CDR1 MNHNS and CDR2 SASEGT. The CDR3 runs to 15 residues. In DNA, the CDR3 is TGTGCCAGCAGTGAGGGACCGGGACAGAACTACGAGCAGTACGTC. Translation: CASSEGPGQNYEQYV.

This clonotype was observed many times. The V and J genes are TRBV7-3 and TRBJ2-3; D call uncertain. Trimming stripped 4 bases from V and 2 bases from J, with 7 bases between. This CDR3 spans 13 amino acids. In germline, CDR1 is SGHTA, CDR2 FQGTGA. DNA for the CDR3: TGTGCCAGCAGCTCCGCTAACACAGATACGCAGTATTTT. Protein sequence: CASSSANTDTQYF.

V is TRBV10-3 and J is TRBJ2-3; 11 bases are a match to TRBD2. The V gene end was trimmed by 6 bases and the J gene end by 5 bases; junction bases not matched to a gene: 13. This CDR3 contains 17 residues. In germline, CDR1 is ENHRY, CDR2 SYGVKD. Written as DNA, the CDR3 is TGTGCCATCAGGCCAGATCCGGGACTAGCGGCGGTAGATACGCAGTATTTT. Its protein is CAIRPDPGLAAVDTQYF.